The entry below describes one TCR beta chain. The antigen is undetermined. These data belong to a study of beta chain features in type 1 diabetes. Germline V gene data show CDR1 as SEHNR and CDR2 as FQNEAQ (reference sequence). This CDR3 region has 16 residues. Trimming took 5 bases from V and 3 from J, leaving 17 bases between them. Sequenced material consisted of expressed TCRB transcripts (all of the isolated RNA was reverse transcribed). Sequenced naive, central memory and regulatory T cell samples produced an average of about 3.57 million reads. Profiling relied on immunoSEQ multiplex PCR, and the TCRdb table lists in-frame clones only, not all of them. The data hold 150,000 or so clones, with roughly 8% observed a single time. Study outcomes and limitations: Across all four CD4+ subsets, people with type 1 diabetes showed modestly shorter TCRB CDR3s.

This clonotype was obtained from a woman aged 18-29 years with type 1 diabetes. The specimen was central memory CD4+ T cells from blood. The chain combines TRBV7-9 with TRBJ2-1; a possible D gene is TRBD1 (6 bases). This chain's CDR3 is CASSPSGQGFYNEQFF. As DNA, the CDR3 is TGTGCCAGCAGCCCGTCCGGGCAGGGGTTCTACAATGAGCAGTTCTTC. Filled out from reference TRBV7-9 and TRBJ2-1, the complete variable domain reads DTGVSQNPRHKITKRGQNVTFRCDPISEHNRLYWYRQTLGQGPEFLTYFQNEAQLEKSRLLSDRFSAERPKGSFSTLEIQRTEQGDSAMYLCASSPSGQGFYNEQFFGPGTRLTVL.